Listed here is a single T cell receptor (beta chain). Its antigen is currently unknown. Researchers barred patients who had uncontrolled infection, other autoimmune disease, pregnancy or lactation. Amplified regions were TCR beta CDR3 sequences from RNA transcripts. Using the HTBI primer set, a first-round RT-PCR was run on the TCR CDR3. TCRdb ran MiXCR on the multiplex PCR reads and lists one entry per CDR3 protein. The sample shows some 200,000 distinct CDR3 sequences, roughly a sixth of them seen only once. The data belong to a study of T cells in Graves' hyperthyroidism and ophthalmopathy. Notes on the study in general: Patients with ophthalmopathy were separated from those with stable hyperthyroidism by a 13 V-J model. The model's output predicted ophthalmopathy at a median of around 7 months prior to onset. Peripheral blood also featured most of the thyroid clonotypes expanded above 0.001.

The CDR3 has 14 amino acids. The germline V and J ends were trimmed by 7 bases and 4 bases, with 15 bases remaining between them. Per germline, CDR1 MDHEN and CDR2 SYDVKM. The J gene is TRBJ2-3, the V gene TRBV28, with D maybe TRBD1 (6 bases). This receptor was identified in a woman between 50 and 59 years old with Graves' hyperthyroidism. Sequencing was carried out using blood. The CDR3 coding sequence is TGTGCCAGCAACGATAGGGGGATGTCAGATACGCAGTATTTT. Its translation is CASNDRGMSDTQYF.